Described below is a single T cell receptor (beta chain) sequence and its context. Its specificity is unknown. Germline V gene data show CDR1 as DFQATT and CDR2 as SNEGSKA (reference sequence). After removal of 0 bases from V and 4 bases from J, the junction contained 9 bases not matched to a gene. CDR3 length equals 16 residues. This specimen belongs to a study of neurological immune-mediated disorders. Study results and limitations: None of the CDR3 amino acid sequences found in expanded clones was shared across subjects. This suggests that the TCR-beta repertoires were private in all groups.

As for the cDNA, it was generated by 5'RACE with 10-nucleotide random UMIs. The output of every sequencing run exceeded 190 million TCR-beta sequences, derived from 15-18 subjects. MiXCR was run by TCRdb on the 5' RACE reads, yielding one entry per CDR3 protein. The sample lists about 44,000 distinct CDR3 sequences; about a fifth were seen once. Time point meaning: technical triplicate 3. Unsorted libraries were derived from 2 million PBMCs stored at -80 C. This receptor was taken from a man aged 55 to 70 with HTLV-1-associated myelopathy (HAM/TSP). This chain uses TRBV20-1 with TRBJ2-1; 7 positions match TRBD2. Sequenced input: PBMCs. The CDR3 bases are TGCAGTGCTAGAGAAAAGGGGTTAGCGGGTTACAATGAGCAGTTCTTC. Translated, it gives CSAREKGLAGYNEQFF.